The clone carrying this T cell receptor beta chain was detected a few times. This entry comes from a study of metastatic and nonmetastatic thyroid tumors. Ahead of thyroid surgery, no patient had received treatment of any kind. MiXCR reprocessed the PCR reads for TCRdb. The profile shows more than 10,000 clones, 25% to 40% of them singletons. V lost 4 bases, J lost 5 bases, and 14 bases lay in between. The CDR3 loop spans 14 amino acids. Germline V gene sequence: CDR1 MNHNY, CDR2 SVGAGI (reference sequence). Sequenced material: tumor tissue. V is TRBV6-6 and J is TRBJ2-5, with D unresolved. The TCR was taken from a male donor with papillary thyroid cancer or a benign thyroid nodule (not recorded which). Some clones in this sample may be carry-over from other donors' samples. CDR3 coding DNA: TGTGCCAGCAGTTCTCCTGGGGTTGGGGAGACCCAGTACTTC. The encoded protein is CASSSPGVGETQYF.